This T cell receptor beta chain emerged from a study of blood T cell repertoires in COVID-19. In the study overall: The study drew acute and convalescent COVID-19 samples from the United States, Italy and Spain. The cDNA or gDNA used as material had been derived from T cells, B-cell-depleted T cells, or PBMCs.

Authors' methods: The assay estimated nucleated cells by amplifying reference gene primers. Libraries were prepared by immunoSEQ multiplex PCR; TCRdb keeps only in-frame clonotypes and omits some of them. The D gene and trimming were derived from the DNA, and the V and J assignments and clone size from that table. Among about 110,000 clones listed, 84% were seen once. The CDR3 runs 21 residues. Specimen: peripheral blood. The chain links TRBV21-1 to TRBJ1-1. TRBV21-1 is a known pseudogene. The source is a human donor in a cohort sampled during active COVID-19. In DNA form, the CDR3 reads TGTGCCAGCAACAAACAGGTCGGTCCTTTCCAGGCGGGCCCCCGCGACACTGAAGCTTTCTTT. Translation gives CASNKQVGPFQAGPRDTEAFF.